A selection of T cell receptor beta chains follows, all from one sample in a study of tumor and adjacent non-tumor tissue in lung cancer. In TCRdb, the multiplex PCR reads were re-called with MiXCR into one record per CDR3 protein. The sample contains tens of thousands of distinct CDR3 sequences, about 56% of which appear only once. Material: distant non-tumor lung tissue. The receptor source for this set is an older man with non-small cell lung cancer. The CDR3 runs from the conserved cysteine through the conserved F or W. A D gene is named only where the DNA matches it firmly. The size entry is marked missing in some rows and otherwise reads once, few, many or a size class.

>TRBJ2-7|TRBV30|TRBD1|-
TGTGCCTGGATGACCGGGACAGGGGTCTACGAGCAGTACTTC
CAWMTGTGVYEQYF
>TRBJ2-2|TRBV5-1|-|-
TGCGCCAGCACCCCTCAAACCGCGAACACCGGGGAGCTGTTTTTT
CASTPQTANTGELFF
>TRBJ1-5|TRBV30|TRBD1|many
TGTGCCTGGAGTGGAAGGGACAGGGCTTATCAGCCCCAGCATTTT
CAWSGRDRAYQPQHF
>TRBJ2-6|TRBV6-5|-|-
TGTGCCAGTAGTTCCATATATCGGGGAATTAGGGCCAACATCCTGACTTTC
CASSSIYRGIRANILTF
>TRBJ1-1|TRBV11-2|-|-
TGTGCCAGCAGCTTAGTGTGGAAGGGGATGGTCTCTGAAGCTTTCTTT
CASSLVWKGMVSEAFF
>TRBJ2-3|TRBV12-3/TRBV12-4|-|many
TGTGCCAGCAGTTTAATGGGGAGAGATACGCAGTATTTT
CASSLMGRDTQYF
>TRBJ1-5|TRBV12-3/TRBV12-4|-|many
TGTGCCAGCAGTTTAACGGTGGGCAATCAGCCCCAGCATTTT
CASSLTVGNQPQHF
>TRBJ2-1|TRBV28|-|-
TGTGCCAGCGGCCCATGGGTAGGTGAGCAGTTCTTC
CASGPWVGEQFF
>TRBJ2-7|TRBV5-1|TRBD2|-
TGCGCCAGCAGCGGGGGACTAGCGGGGGCCACTCTTTCCTACGAGCAGTACTTC
CASSGGLAGATLSYEQYF
>TRBJ1-2|TRBV12-3/TRBV12-4|-|-
TGTGCCAGCAGTTTCAATAGGGGCGCGAGCTATGGGTACACCTTC
CASSFNRGASYGYTF
>TRBJ1-2|TRBV30|-|-
TGTGCCTGGGGGGCGGACTCCACGAGGAACTATGGCTACACCTTC
CAWGADSTRNYGYTF
>TRBJ1-5|TRBV4-1|-|few
TGCGACAGCAGCCGAGAGTTGACTAGCAATCAGCCCCAGCATTTT
CDSSRELTSNQPQHF
>TRBJ1-2|TRBV7-9|-|-
TGTGCCAACAGCTCGACACCCACAGACTATGGCAACACCTTC
CANSSTPTDYGNTF
>TRBJ1-1|TRBV11-1|-|-
TGTGCCATAGGTCGGATGAACACTGAAGCTTTCTTT
CAIGRMNTEAFF
>TRBJ1-2|TRBV7-9|TRBD1|-
TGTGCCAGCAGCCGAGACCCGGGACAGGTTTTCGACTACACCTTC
CASSRDPGQVFDYTF
>TRBJ2-7|TRBV7-9|TRBD1|-
TGTGCCAGCAGCTTAGGGTTCGACAGGGGAAAGTCCGTTTACGAGCAGTACTTC
CASSLGFDRGKSVYEQYF
>TRBJ1-3|TRBV5-4|-|once
TGTGCCAGCAGCTTTACGGGACCCTCTGGAAACACCATATATTTT
CASSFTGPSGNTIYF
>TRBJ1-5|TRBV4-1|-|-
TGCGCCAGCAGCCAAGAACAGGCGGCCCTTCATCAGCCCCAGCATTTT
CASSQEQAALHQPQHF
>TRBJ1-6|TRBV20-1|TRBD1|many
TGCAGTGCTCGCGAAGGGACAGGGGGGAATTCACCCCTCCACTTT
CSAREGTGGNSPLHF
>TRBJ2-2|TRBV6-2/TRBV6-3|TRBD1|-
TGTGCCAGCAACGGAGTAGACAGGGGGGAAACCGGGGAGCCGTTATTT
CASNGVDRGETGEPLF
>TRBJ2-5|TRBV29-1|TRBD2|once
TGCAGCGCCAAACGACTAGCGGTGAGCCGAGAGACCCAATACTTC
CSAKRLAVSRETQYF
>TRBJ2-2|TRBV6-1|TRBD2|many
TGTGCCAGCAGCCTACTAGCGCCCGGGGAGCTGTTTTTT
CASSLLAPGELFF